Sequencing of this T cell receptor (gamma chain) was carried out in a study of gamma-delta T cells after stem cell transplantation. Points on this clone: One base separates it from a far larger clone, so it is likely a read error. In the same sample, other DNA sequences code for this CDR3.

TCRdb reanalysed the RT-PCR reads via CATT. The sample holds some 410 gamma-chain clones, about 4.7% seen once. From germline, CDR1 is GITISATS and CDR2 ISYDGTV (reference sequence). The CDR3 is 17 residues long. The clonotype originates from a human donor. It is not recorded whose cells these are; they may come from a transplant donor. Sequenced material: gamma-delta T cells. The chain combines TRGV9 with TRGJP. This CDR3 is CALWEVPAELGKKIKVF. In DNA, the CDR3 is TGTGCCTTGTGGGAGGTTCCCGCAGAGTTGGGCAAAAAAATCAAGGTATTC.